This T cell receptor (beta chain) comes out of a study of T-cell memory formation after mild COVID-19. Study in general: The study found TCR clusters largely donor specific.

CDR1 is SQVTM, CDR2 ANQGSEA, per germline. The length of the CDR3 is 16 residues. V was cut by 4 bases and J by 1 base, with 20 bases left in between. Study-level results: Largely, contracting CD4+ clones fell within CM and EM, and contracting CD8+ clones within EMRA. Whether day 37 second-wave clones are SARS-CoV-2-specific was not confirmed.

It was 5'RACE with constant-segment primers that produced the TCR alpha and TCR beta cDNA libraries, which carried sample barcodes and UMIs. In TCRdb, the 5' RACE reads were re-called with MiXCR into one record per CDR3 protein. The sample lists 400,000 or so distinct CDR3 sequences, 20% to 25% occurring once. A remark on this clonotype: The antigen is not known.

The sequence derives from an adult woman who had mild COVID-19 (a few samples of this study predate the infection). Cell type and time point are not known. The rearrangement joins TRBV29-1 to TRBJ2-7; tentatively, D is TRBD1 (6 bases). The sequenced sample was PBMCs or a T cell subset sorted from them (not recorded which). The CDR3 protein is CSVVRVTGSVSYEQYF. As DNA, the CDR3 is TGCAGCGTTGTCCGTGTTACAGGGTCTGTTTCCTACGAGCAGTACTTC.